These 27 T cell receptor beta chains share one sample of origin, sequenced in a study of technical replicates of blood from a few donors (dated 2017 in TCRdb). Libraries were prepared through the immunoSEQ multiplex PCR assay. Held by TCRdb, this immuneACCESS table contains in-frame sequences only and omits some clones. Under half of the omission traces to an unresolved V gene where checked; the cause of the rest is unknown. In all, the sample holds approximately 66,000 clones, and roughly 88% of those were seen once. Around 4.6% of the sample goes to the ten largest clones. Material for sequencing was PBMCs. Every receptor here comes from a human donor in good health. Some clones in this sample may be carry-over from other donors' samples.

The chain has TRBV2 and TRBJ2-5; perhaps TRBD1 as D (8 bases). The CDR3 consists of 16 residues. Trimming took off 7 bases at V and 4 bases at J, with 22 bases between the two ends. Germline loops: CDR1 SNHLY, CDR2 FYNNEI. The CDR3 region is CASTANRGGLGETQYF. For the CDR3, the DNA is TGTGCCAGCACCGCGAACAGGGGGGGATTGGGAGAGACCCAGTACTTC.

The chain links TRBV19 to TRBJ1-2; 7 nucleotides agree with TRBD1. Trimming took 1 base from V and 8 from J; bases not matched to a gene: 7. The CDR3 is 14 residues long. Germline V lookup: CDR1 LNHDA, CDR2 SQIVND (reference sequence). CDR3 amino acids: CASSIGKDRAGYTF. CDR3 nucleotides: TGTGCCAGTAGTATAGGAAAAGACAGGGCCGGCTACACCTTC. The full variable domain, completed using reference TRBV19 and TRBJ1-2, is DGGITQSPKYLFRKEGQNVTLSCEQNLNHDAMYWYRQDPGQGLRLIYYSQIVNDFQKGDIAEGYSVSREKKESFPLTVTSAQKNPTAFYLCASSIGKDRAGYTFGSGTRLTVV.

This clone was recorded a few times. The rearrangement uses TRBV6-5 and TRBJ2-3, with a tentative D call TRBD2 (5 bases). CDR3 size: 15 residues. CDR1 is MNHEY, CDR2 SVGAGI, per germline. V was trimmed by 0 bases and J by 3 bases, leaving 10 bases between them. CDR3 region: CASSYSGRRTDTQYF. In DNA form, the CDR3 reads TGTGCCAGCAGTTACTCGGGCAGGAGGACAGATACGCAGTATTTT.

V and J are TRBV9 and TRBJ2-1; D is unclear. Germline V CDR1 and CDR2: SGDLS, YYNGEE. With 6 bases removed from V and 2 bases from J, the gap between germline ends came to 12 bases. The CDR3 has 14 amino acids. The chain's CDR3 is CASTKQATYNEQFF. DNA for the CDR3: TGTGCCAGCACCAAGCAGGCTACCTACAATGAGCAGTTCTTC.

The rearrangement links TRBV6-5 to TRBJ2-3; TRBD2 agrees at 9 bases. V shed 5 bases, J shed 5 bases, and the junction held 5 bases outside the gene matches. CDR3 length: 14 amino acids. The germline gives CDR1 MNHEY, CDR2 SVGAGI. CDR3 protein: CASSRTSAGDTQYF. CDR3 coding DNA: TGTGCCAGCAGTCGGACTAGCGCAGGAGATACGCAGTATTTT.

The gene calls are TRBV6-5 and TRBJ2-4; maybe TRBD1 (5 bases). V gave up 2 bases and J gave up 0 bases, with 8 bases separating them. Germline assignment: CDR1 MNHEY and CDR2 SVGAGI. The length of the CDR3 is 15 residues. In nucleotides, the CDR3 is TGTGCCAGCAGTTACGGCCAGGGAGCCAAAAACATTCAGTACTTC. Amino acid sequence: CASSYGQGAKNIQYF.

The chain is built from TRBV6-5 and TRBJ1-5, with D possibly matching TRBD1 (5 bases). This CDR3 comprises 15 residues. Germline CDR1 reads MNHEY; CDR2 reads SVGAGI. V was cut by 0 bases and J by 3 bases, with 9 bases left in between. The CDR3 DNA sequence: TGTGCCAGCAGTTACTCCCCACAGGTCAATCAGCCCCAGCATTTT. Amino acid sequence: CASSYSPQVNQPQHF.

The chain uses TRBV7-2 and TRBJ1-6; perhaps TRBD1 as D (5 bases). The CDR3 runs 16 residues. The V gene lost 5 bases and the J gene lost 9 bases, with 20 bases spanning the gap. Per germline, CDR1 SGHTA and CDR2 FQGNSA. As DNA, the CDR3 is TGTGCCAGCAGCATCCCCCGGGGGTTCGGTATTTCACCCCTCCACTTT. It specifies CASSIPRGFGISPLHF.

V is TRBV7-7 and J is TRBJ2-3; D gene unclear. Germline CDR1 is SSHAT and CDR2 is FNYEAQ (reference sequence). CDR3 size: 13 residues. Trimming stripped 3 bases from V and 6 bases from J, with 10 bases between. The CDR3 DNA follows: TGTGCCAGCAGCTTGGCCGAGGCCGATACGCAGTATTTT. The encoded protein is CASSLAEADTQYF.

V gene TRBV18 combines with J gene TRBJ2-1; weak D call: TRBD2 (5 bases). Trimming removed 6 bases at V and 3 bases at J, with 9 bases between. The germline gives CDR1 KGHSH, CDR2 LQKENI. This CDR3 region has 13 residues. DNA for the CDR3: TGTGCCAGCTCTTCCGACTACTACAATGAGCAGTTCTTC. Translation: CASSSDYYNEQFF.

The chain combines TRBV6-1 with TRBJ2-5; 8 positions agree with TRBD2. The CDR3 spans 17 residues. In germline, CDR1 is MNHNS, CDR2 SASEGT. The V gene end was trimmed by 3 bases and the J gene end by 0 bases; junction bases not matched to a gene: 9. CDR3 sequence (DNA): TGTGCCAGCAGTGAGGGAAGACTAGCGTTACACCAAGAGACCCAGTACTTC. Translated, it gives CASSEGRLALHQETQYF.

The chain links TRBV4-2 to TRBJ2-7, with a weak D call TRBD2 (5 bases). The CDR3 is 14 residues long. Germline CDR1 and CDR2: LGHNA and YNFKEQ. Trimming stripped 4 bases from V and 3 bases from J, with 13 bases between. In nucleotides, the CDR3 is TGTGCCAGCAGCCGAGACCCCGAGGGCTACGAGCAGTACTTC. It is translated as CASSRDPEGYEQYF.

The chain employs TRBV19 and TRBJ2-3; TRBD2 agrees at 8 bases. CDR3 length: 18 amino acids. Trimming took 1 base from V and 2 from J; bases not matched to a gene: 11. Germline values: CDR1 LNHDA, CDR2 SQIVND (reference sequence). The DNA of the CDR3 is TGTGCCAGTAGTATAGCGGTGGTAGCTAGCGGGTTCACAGATACGCAGTATTTT. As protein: CASSIAVVASGFTDTQYF.

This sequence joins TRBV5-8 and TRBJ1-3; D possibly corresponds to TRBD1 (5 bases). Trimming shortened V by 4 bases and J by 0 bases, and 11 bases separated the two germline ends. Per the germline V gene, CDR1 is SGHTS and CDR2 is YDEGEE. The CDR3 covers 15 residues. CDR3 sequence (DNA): TGTGCCAGCAGCCTAGGACACATCTCTGGAAACACCATATATTTT. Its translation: CASSLGHISGNTIYF.

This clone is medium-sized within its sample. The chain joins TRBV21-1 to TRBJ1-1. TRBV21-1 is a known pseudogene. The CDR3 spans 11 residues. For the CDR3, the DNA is TGTGCCAGCAGCACTGGAGATGAAGCTTTCTTT. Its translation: CASSTGDEAFF.

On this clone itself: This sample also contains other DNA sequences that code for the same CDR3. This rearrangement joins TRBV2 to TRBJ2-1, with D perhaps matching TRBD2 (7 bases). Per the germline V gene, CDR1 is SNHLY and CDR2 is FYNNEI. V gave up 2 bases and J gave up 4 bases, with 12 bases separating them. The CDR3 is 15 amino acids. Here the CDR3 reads CASSERRGAYNEQFF. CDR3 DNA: TGTGCCAGCAGTGAACGTCGGGGGGCATACAATGAGCAGTTCTTC.

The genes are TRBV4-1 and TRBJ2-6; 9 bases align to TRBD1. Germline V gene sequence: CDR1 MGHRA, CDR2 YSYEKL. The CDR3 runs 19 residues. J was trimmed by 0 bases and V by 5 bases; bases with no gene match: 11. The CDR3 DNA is TGCGCCAGCAGCAACCGGGACAGGGAAGCACACTCTGGGGCCAACGTCCTGACTTTC. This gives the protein CASSNRDREAHSGANVLTF.

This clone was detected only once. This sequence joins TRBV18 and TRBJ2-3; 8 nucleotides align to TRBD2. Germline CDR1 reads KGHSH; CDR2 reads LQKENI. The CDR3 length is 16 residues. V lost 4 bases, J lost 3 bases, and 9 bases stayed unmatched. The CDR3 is CASSLERGLGTDTQYF. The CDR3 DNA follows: TGTGCCAGCTCACTGGAGCGGGGGTTGGGAACAGATACGCAGTATTTT.

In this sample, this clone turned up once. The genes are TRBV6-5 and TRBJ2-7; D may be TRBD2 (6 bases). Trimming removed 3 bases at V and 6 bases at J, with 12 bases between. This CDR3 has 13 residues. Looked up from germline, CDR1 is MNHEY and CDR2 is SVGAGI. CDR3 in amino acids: CASSYGGSGEQYF. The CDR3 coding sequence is TGTGCCAGCAGTTATGGGGGGAGTGGCGAGCAGTACTTC.

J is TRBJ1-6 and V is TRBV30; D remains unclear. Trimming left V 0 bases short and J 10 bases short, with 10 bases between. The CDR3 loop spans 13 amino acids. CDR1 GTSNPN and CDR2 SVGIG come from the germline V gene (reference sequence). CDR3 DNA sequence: TGTGCCTGGAGTGTACTACCCCTATCACCCCTCCACTTT. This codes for CAWSVLPLSPLHF.

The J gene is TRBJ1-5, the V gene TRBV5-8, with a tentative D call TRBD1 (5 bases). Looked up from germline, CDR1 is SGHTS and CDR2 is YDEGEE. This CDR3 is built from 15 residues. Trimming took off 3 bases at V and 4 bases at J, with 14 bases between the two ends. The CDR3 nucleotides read TGTGCCAGCAGCTCTTCTGACAGCTTTAATCAGCCCCAGCATTTT. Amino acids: CASSSSDSFNQPQHF. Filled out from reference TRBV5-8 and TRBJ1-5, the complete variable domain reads EAGVTQSPTHLIKTRGQQATLRCSPISGHTSVYWYQQALGLGLQFLLWYDEGEERNRGNFPPRFSGRQFPNYSSELNVNALELEDSALYLCASSSSDSFNQPQHFGDGTRLSIL.

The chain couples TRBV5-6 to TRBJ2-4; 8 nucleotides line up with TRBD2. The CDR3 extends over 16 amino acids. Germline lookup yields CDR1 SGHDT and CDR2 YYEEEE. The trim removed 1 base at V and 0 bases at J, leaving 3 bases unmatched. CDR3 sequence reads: CASSLTSGLAKNIQYF. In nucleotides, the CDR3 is TGTGCCAGCAGCTTGACTAGCGGTCTAGCCAAAAACATTCAGTACTTC.

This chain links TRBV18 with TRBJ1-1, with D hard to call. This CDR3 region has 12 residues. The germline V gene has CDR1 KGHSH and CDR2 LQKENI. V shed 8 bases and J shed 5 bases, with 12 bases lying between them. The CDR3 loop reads CASAPRETEAFF. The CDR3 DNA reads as TGTGCCAGCGCCCCGAGGGAGACTGAAGCTTTCTTT.

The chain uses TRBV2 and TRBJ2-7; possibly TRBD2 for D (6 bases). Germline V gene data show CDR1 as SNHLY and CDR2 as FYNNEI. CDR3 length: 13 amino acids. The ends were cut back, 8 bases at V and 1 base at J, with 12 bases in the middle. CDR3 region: CASRRELSYEQYF. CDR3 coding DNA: TGTGCCAGCCGACGGGAGCTTTCCTACGAGCAGTACTTC.

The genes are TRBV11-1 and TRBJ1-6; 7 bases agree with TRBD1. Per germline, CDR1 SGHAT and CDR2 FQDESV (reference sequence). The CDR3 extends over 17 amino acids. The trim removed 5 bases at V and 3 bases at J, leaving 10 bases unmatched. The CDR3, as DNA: TGTGCCAGCAGCCTGAGGACAGGACGGAGCTATAATTCACCCCTCCACTTT. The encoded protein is CASSLRTGRSYNSPLHF.

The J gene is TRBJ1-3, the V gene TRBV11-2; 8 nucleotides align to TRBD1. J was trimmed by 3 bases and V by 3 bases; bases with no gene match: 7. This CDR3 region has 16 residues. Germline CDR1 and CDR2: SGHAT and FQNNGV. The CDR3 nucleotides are TGTGCCAGCAGCTTGGATTCAGGGGGCTATGGAAACACCATATATTTT. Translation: CASSLDSGGYGNTIYF.

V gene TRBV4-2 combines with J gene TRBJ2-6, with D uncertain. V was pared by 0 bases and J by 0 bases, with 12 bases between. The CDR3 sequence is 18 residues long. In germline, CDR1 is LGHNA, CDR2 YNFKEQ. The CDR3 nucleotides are TGTGCCAGCAGCCAAGATCCCCCAGCGAGCTCTGGGGCCAACGTCCTGACTTTC. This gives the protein CASSQDPPASSGANVLTF.